The T cell receptor beta chain described here comes from a study of identical twins. General observations from the study: The study found excess low generation probability among twin-shared out-of-frame alpha sequences. Cord blood beta clonotypes present at high abundance carried fewer insertions; no such pattern appeared in memory repertoires. Invariant cells of the MAIT and iNKT types might have partly distorted the zero-insertion analyses.

This CDR3 is built from 16 residues. The J segment lost 8 bases and the V segment lost 4 bases, leaving 12 bases of the junction unmatched. CDR1 is ENHRY, CDR2 SYGVKD, per germline. Concerning this clonotype: Its antigen is not identified.

A universal primer site was added by template switching, and unique molecular identifiers were carried by the cDNA. TCRdb analysed the 5' RACE reads with MiXCR anew, one entry per CDR3 protein. The repertoire holds 450,000 to 500,000 distinct CDR3 sequences, with 13% to 15% as singletons. A further study also used this sample, focusing on yellow fever vaccine responses in identical twins.

J is TRBJ2-1 and V is TRBV10-3; the match to TRBD2 covers 9 bases. Sequenced: CD4+ T cells sorted from blood. The TCR sequence derives from a woman in her late teens or twenties in good health. This CDR3 is CAISVKSAGGRDEQFF. In DNA, the CDR3 is TGTGCCATCAGTGTAAAGTCGGCGGGAGGGCGGGATGAGCAGTTCTTC.